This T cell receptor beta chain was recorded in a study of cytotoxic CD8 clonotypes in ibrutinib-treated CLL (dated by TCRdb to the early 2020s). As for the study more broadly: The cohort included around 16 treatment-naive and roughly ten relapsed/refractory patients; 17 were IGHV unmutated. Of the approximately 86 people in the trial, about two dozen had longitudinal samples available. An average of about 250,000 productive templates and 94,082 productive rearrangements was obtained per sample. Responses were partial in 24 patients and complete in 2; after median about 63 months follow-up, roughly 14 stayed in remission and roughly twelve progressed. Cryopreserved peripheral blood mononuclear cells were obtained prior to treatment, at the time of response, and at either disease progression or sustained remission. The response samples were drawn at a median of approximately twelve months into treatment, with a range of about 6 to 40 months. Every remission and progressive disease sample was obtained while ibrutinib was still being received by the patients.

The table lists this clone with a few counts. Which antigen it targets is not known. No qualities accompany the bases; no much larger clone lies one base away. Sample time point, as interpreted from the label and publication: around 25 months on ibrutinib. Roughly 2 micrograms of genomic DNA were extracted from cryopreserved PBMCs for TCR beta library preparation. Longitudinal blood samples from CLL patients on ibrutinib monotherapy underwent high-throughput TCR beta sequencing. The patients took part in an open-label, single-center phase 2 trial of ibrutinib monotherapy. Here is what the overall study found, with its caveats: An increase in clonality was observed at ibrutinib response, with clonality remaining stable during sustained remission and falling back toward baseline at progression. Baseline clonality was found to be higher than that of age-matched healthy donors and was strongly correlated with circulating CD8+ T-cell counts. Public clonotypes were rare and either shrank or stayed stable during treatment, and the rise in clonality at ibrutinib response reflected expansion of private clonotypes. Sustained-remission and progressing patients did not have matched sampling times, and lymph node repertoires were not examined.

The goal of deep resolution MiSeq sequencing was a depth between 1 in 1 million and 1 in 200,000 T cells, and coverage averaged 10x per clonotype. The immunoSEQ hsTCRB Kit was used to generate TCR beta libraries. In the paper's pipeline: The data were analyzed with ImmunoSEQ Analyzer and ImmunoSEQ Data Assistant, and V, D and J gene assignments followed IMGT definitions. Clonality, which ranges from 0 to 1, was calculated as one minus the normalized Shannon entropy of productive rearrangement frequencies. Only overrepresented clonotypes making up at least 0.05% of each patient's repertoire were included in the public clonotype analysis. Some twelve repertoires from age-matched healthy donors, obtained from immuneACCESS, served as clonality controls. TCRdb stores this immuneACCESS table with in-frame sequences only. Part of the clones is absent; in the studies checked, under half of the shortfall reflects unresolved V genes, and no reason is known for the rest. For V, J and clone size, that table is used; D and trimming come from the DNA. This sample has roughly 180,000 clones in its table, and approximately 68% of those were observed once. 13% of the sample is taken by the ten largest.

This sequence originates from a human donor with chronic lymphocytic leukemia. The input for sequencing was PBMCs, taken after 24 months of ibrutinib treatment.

In nucleotides, the sequence is TGTGCCAGTAGTATAGTGGAAGGGCTCTATGGCTACACCTTC. The translation is CASSIVEGLYGYTF. The chain was built from TRBV19 and TRBJ1-2; the D gene assignment is ambiguous. The CDR1 and CDR2 encoded by the germline V gene (reference sequence) are LNHDA and SQIVND. Including cysteine and phenylalanine, the CDR3 has 14 amino acids. Here the CDR3 DNA is all that survives: 42 bases in frame from base 1. V and J are truncated by 1 base and 4 bases respectively, leaving an intervening sequence of 10 bases. The CDR3 plus the reference TRBV19 and TRBJ1-2 genes for the other parts give the full variable domain: DGGITQSPKYLFRKEGQNVTLSCEQNLNHDAMYWYRQDPGQGLRLIYYSQIVNDFQKGDIAEGYSVSREKKESFPLTVTSAQKNPTAFYLCASSIVEGLYGYTFGSGTRLTVV.